The rows below give T cell receptor beta chains drawn from one sample of a study of technical replicates of blood from a few donors. The method was immunoSEQ multiplex PCR; TCRdb's version includes in-frame clones alone and lacks a portion of them. The repertoire holds approximately 70,000 clones, roughly 92% seen once, with approximately 0.38% in the top ten. Sequencing was done on a sample of T cells isolated from PBMCs. Receptors originate from a human donor in good health. CDR3s include the opening cysteine and the closing phenylalanine or tryptophan. Fields, in order: clone size, J gene, V gene, D gene, CDR3 DNA, CDR3 protein. The D gene is left open where the match is weak. Clone size is stated in some rows and not others, as once, few, many or a class when expanded.

size: NA
J: TRBJ1-1
V: TRBV19
D: TRBD1
DNA: TGTGCCAGTAGTACGGAAGGACAGGGAGTAGCTTTCTTT
CDR3: CASSTEGQGVAFF

size: NA
J: TRBJ2-1
V: TRBV30
D: TRBD2
DNA: TGTGCCTGGAAAATTGGGACTACCTATAGCTCCTACAATGAGCAGTTCTTC
CDR3: CAWKIGTTYSSYNEQFF

size: NA
J: TRBJ2-1
V: TRBV11-3
D: NA
DNA: TGTGCCAGCAGTCGACTAGTAAATGAGCAGTTCTTC
CDR3: CASSRLVNEQFF

size: NA
J: TRBJ2-2
V: TRBV6-5
D: TRBD1
DNA: TGTGCCAGCAGCTTACAGGGGTACTTTACCGGGGAGCTGTTTTTT
CDR3: CASSLQGYFTGELFF

size: NA
J: TRBJ2-2
V: TRBV11-3
D: TRBD1
DNA: TGTGCCAGCAGCTTTAGTGGAACAGGGGGTTACACCGGGGAGCTGTTTTTT
CDR3: CASSFSGTGGYTGELFF

size: NA
J: TRBJ2-7
V: TRBV7-2
D: TRBD2
DNA: TGTGCCAGCAGCCCCCGAAGCGGGAGCTTACGGGAGCAGTACTTC
CDR3: CASSPRSGSLREQYF

size: NA
J: TRBJ2-4
V: TRBV5-1
D: TRBD1
DNA: TGCGCCAGCAGCACTGGACAGGGGATAGCCAAAAACATTCAGTACTTC
CDR3: CASSTGQGIAKNIQYF

size: NA
J: TRBJ2-1
V: TRBV27
D: TRBD2
DNA: TGTGCCAGCAGTTTAGGTCTAGCGGGAGTCGAGGAGCAGTTCTTC
CDR3: CASSLGLAGVEEQFF

size: NA
J: TRBJ2-2
V: TRBV19
D: NA
DNA: TGTGCCAGTAGGGTCGGGGGTGGCACCGGGGAGCTGTTTTTT
CDR3: CASRVGGGTGELFF

size: NA
J: TRBJ2-7
V: TRBV2
D: NA
DNA: TGTGCCAGCAGAGGGGGCTCCTACGAGCAGTACTTC
CDR3: CASRGGSYEQYF

size: NA
J: TRBJ2-7
V: TRBV19
D: NA
DNA: TGTGCCAGTAGTATAACGGCTGACACCTACGAGCAGTACTTC
CDR3: CASSITADTYEQYF

size: NA
J: TRBJ2-7
V: TRBV30
D: NA
DNA: TGTGCCTGGAGTGTAGGGGCAGGGGACTACGAGCAGTACTTC
CDR3: CAWSVGAGDYEQYF

size: once
J: TRBJ1-1
V: TRBV7-2
D: NA
DNA: TGTGCCAGCAGCTTAGCGAGGGAGACTGAAGCTTTCTTT
CDR3: CASSLARETEAFF

size: NA
J: TRBJ2-1
V: TRBV27
D: NA
DNA: TGTGCCAGCAGTGTAATAATGCAGGGGACTGAGCAGTTCTTC
CDR3: CASSVIMQGTEQFF

size: NA
J: TRBJ2-3
V: TRBV9
D: TRBD2
DNA: TGTGCCAGCAGCGTACTAGCGGTGGGTACAGATACGCAGTATTTT
CDR3: CASSVLAVGTDTQYF

size: NA
J: TRBJ1-5
V: TRBV6-1
D: TRBD1
DNA: TGTGCCAGCAGTAAAGGGACAGGGGCCGCGAAAGGCAATCAGCCCCAGCATTTT
CDR3: CASSKGTGAAKGNQPQHF

size: NA
J: TRBJ2-7
V: TRBV7-2
D: TRBD2
DNA: TGTGCCAGCCTCCAAACTAGCGGGAGGGTAGGCGAGCAGTACTTC
CDR3: CASLQTSGRVGEQYF

size: NA
J: TRBJ2-1
V: TRBV7-9
D: NA
DNA: TGTGCCAGCAGCTCCGAGGGATCCTACAATGAGCAGTTCTTC
CDR3: CASSSEGSYNEQFF

size: NA
J: TRBJ2-7
V: TRBV9
D: NA
DNA: TGTGCCAGCAGCGTCGGGATTGCCTACGAGCAGTACTTC
CDR3: CASSVGIAYEQYF

size: few
J: TRBJ1-1
V: TRBV10-1
D: NA
DNA: TGCGCCAGCAGTGAGTCGAGGGCAGGGAGGACTGAAGCTTTCTTT
CDR3: CASSESRAGRTEAFF

size: NA
J: TRBJ2-3
V: TRBV7-9
D: NA
DNA: TGTGCCAGCAGCCCCCGGACTACCTCCACAGATACGCAGTATTTT
CDR3: CASSPRTTSTDTQYF

size: NA
J: TRBJ2-7
V: TRBV11-2
D: TRBD2
DNA: TGTGCCAGCAGCTTTAGCGCTAGCGGGAGTTACGAGCAGTACTTC
CDR3: CASSFSASGSYEQYF

size: NA
J: TRBJ1-4
V: TRBV7-9
D: NA
DNA: TGTGCCAGCAGCCGGGGGGCGGTTGGAGGAACTAATGAAAAACTGTTTTTT
CDR3: CASSRGAVGGTNEKLFF

size: NA
J: TRBJ2-7
V: TRBV30
D: TRBD2
DNA: TGTGCCTGGAATCTTGGTAGCGGGGACTACGAGCAGTACTTC
CDR3: CAWNLGSGDYEQYF

size: NA
J: TRBJ2-7
V: TRBV2
D: NA
DNA: TGTGCCAGCCAACTCCGGACACCCTACGAGCAGTACTTC
CDR3: CASQLRTPYEQYF

size: once
J: TRBJ2-1
V: TRBV7-2
D: TRBD2
DNA: TGTGCCAGCAGCTTAGGCGTGGGGGGGACTAGCGGGGGATACAATGAGCAGTTCTTC
CDR3: CASSLGVGGTSGGYNEQFF

size: NA
J: TRBJ2-3
V: TRBV9
D: TRBD2
DNA: TGTGCCAGCAGTGGGGGACTAGCGGGAGCAGATACGCAGTATTTT
CDR3: CASSGGLAGADTQYF

size: once
J: TRBJ2-7
V: TRBV7-2
D: TRBD2
DNA: TGTGCCAGCAGCCCGAGTGGGACTAGGAGATACGAGCAGTACTTC
CDR3: CASSPSGTRRYEQYF

size: NA
J: TRBJ1-4
V: TRBV5-6
D: NA
DNA: TGTGCCAGCAGCTTCCTCAGGCCTAATGAAAAACTGTTTTTT
CDR3: CASSFLRPNEKLFF

size: NA
J: TRBJ1-5
V: TRBV27
D: NA
DNA: TGTGCCAGCAGGACCGGGCGGGGGCAGCCCCAGCATTTT
CDR3: CASRTGRGQPQHF

size: NA
J: TRBJ2-7
V: TRBV7-9
D: NA
DNA: TGTGCCAGCAGCTTGAGCGGCGAGGACGAGCAGTACTTC
CDR3: CASSLSGEDEQYF

size: NA
J: TRBJ1-4
V: TRBV6-6
D: NA
DNA: TGTGCCAGCAGTCTTACCCGACAGAGCCCCGCCGGGCTGTTTTTT
CDR3: CASSLTRQSPAGLFF

size: once
J: TRBJ2-7
V: TRBV9
D: TRBD1
DNA: TGTGCCAGCAGCGAGTCCGGGACAGCAACCTACGAGCAGTACTTC
CDR3: CASSESGTATYEQYF

size: once
J: TRBJ2-3
V: TRBV5-1
D: TRBD2
DNA: TGCGCCAGCAGCTTCGGCCTAGCGGGAGCGGATACGCAGTATTTT
CDR3: CASSFGLAGADTQYF

size: few
J: TRBJ1-1
V: TRBV5-4
D: NA
DNA: TGTGCCAGCAGCTTCGTCCAGGGGTACACTGAAGCTTTCTTT
CDR3: CASSFVQGYTEAFF